The next 10 T cell receptor beta chains were all read from a single sample in a study of blood T cell repertoires in COVID-19. Measured with immunoSEQ multiplex PCR; TCRdb has only the in-frame clones, and not every one. The sample shows approximately 200,000 clones, roughly 84% of them seen only once. Input material: peripheral blood. The receptor source for this set is a woman aged 80 or older with COVID-19, enrolled during active disease.

The chain joins TRBV3-1 (or the pseudogene TRBV3-2) to TRBJ2-5, with D possibly matching TRBD2 (6 bases). V lost 2 bases and J lost 3, with 10 bases in between. Per germline, CDR1 LGHDT and CDR2 YNNKEL (reference sequence). The CDR3 loop spans 14 amino acids. Here the CDR3 reads CASSQRASEETQYF. CDR3 coding DNA: TGTGCCAGCAGCCAAAGGGCTAGCGAAGAGACCCAGTACTTC.

The J gene is TRBJ2-1, the V gene TRBV18, with 9 nucleotides matching TRBD2. CDR3 length equals 16 residues. Germline CDR1 is KGHSH and CDR2 is LQKENI. V lost 2 bases, J lost 3 bases, and 5 bases stayed unmatched. CDR3 bases: TGTGCCAGCTCACCAGGCGGGGGGGCCAACTACAATGAGCAGTTCTTC. The encoded protein is CASSPGGGANYNEQFF.

The J gene is TRBJ2-1, the V gene TRBV7-3, with D perhaps matching TRBD1 (6 bases). V was pared by 5 bases and J by 6 bases, with 17 bases between. This CDR3 spans 15 amino acids. Germline V gives CDR1 SGHTA, CDR2 FQGTGA. CDR3 protein: CASSPRGLGGNEQFF. CDR3 nucleotides: TGTGCCAGCAGCCCAAGGGGTCTAGGGGGCAATGAGCAGTTCTTC. The complete variable domain, with remaining parts taken from reference TRBV7-3 and TRBJ2-1, reads GAGVSQTPSNKVTEKGKYVELRCDPISGHTALYWYRQSLGQGPEFLIYFQGTGAADDSGLPNDRFFAVRPEGSVSTLKIQRTERGDSAVYLCASSPRGLGGNEQFFGPGTRLTVL.

V and J are TRBV7-2 and TRBJ2-1; 10 bases align to TRBD2. V shed 5 bases, J shed 5 bases, and the junction held 6 bases outside the gene matches. This CDR3 is 15 amino acids long. Per germline, CDR1 SGHTA and CDR2 FQGNSA. CDR3 region: CASSGQRGGNNEQFF. DNA of the CDR3: TGTGCCAGCAGCGGACAGCGGGGGGGAAACAATGAGCAGTTCTTC.

V usage is TRBV5-5 and J usage is TRBJ2-3; 8 bases fit TRBD2. This CDR3 has 16 residues. CDR1 SGHKS and CDR2 YYEKEE come from the germline V gene (reference sequence). V dropped 0 bases and J dropped 2; count of bases not matched to a gene: 5. The CDR3 coding sequence is TGTGCCAGCAGCTTGGATAGCGGGGACCCCACAGATACGCAGTATTTT. Protein: CASSLDSGDPTDTQYF.

The chain couples TRBV2 to TRBJ1-6; the D gene is possibly TRBD1 (6 bases). Per germline, CDR1 SNHLY and CDR2 FYNNEI. This CDR3 region has 19 residues. Trimming cost V 3 bases and J 0 bases, with 18 bases left between them. CDR3 sequence (DNA): TGTGCCAGCAGTGAGTTTATGGACAGCTGGGGCTCCTATAATTCACCCCTCCACTTT. Translating gives CASSEFMDSWGSYNSPLHF.

This sequence joins TRBV20-1 and TRBJ1-6; no reliable D call. The length of the CDR3 is 11 residues. The germline V gene has CDR1 DFQATT and CDR2 SNEGSKA (reference sequence). Deletions cut 5 bases from V and 16 bases from J, with 15 bases between. The CDR3: CSAPRSQRLHF. For the CDR3, the DNA is TGCAGTGCTCCGCGCAGCCAGCGGCTCCACTTT.

V gene TRBV6-6 combines with J gene TRBJ2-2, with 13 bases identical to TRBD2. The ends lost 6 bases at V and 2 bases at J; junction bases unmatched: 0. The length of the CDR3 is 15 residues. Germline values: CDR1 MNHNY, CDR2 SVGAGI (reference sequence). CDR3 nucleotide sequence: TGTGCCAGCAGGGGACTAGCGGGAAACACCGGGGAGCTGTTTTTT. It codes for CASRGLAGNTGELFF.

V and J are TRBV11-2 and TRBJ1-1; no definite D call. Germline lookup yields CDR1 SGHAT and CDR2 FQNNGV. V dropped 4 bases and J dropped 7 bases, with 16 bases sitting between them. The length of the CDR3 is 14 residues. The CDR3 DNA follows: TGTGCCAGCAGCTATAAGACGGTCGGGGTTGAAGCTTTCTTT. Translated, it gives CASSYKTVGVEAFF.

Worth noting for this clone: One end of the junction does not line up with germline, which may come from a read error. This chain links TRBV7-7 with TRBJ2-3; D ambiguous. The CDR3 runs to 14 residues. Germline V CDR1 and CDR2: SSHAT, FNYEAQ (reference sequence). In DNA form, the CDR3 reads TGTGCTAGCAGCCCTATCGGAGGCACAGATACGCAGTATTTT. As protein: CASSPIGGTDTQYF.